A single count supports the clone carrying this T cell receptor (beta chain). The antigen is undetermined. V lost 8 bases and J lost 0; bases outside the gene matches: 7. Per the germline V gene, CDR1 is MNHNS and CDR2 is SASEGT. The CDR3 is 15 amino acids. The sample comes from a study of cytomegalovirus exposure and HLA in healthy donors. Study results and limitations: Some highly shared sequence variants likely arose as a pipeline artifact. Highest at DRB1 and lowest at HLA-C, TCR association rates differed among HLA loci in a later analysis. In a later analysis, common viral pathogens appeared linked to several of the most significant clusters.

The primer mix had 60 Vbeta and 13 Jbeta primers. Only in-frame clones appear in the TCRdb table, and some are missing; sequencing was by immunoSEQ multiplex PCR. The sample yields more than 85,000 clones, more than 65% seen once. The sample taken for sequencing was PBMCs. This rearrangement joins TRBV6-1 to TRBJ2-1; the match to TRBD2 covers 7 bases. This TCR derives from a man aged 25 to 40 in good health and CMV-seropositive. The CDR3 reads CASAGRGSSYNEQFF. The CDR3 coding sequence is TGTGCCAGCGCGGGGAGGGGTAGCTCCTACAATGAGCAGTTCTTC.